This T cell receptor (beta chain) was sequenced for a study of control samples from healthy donors and cancer patients. Clones were sequenced by immunoSEQ multiplex PCR, and TCRdb holds only the in-frame ones, with some missing. The sample gives about 140,000 clones, less than 95% of which show up once; approximately 7.2% is in the top ten. This TCR was recovered from a man younger than 35 in good health. Sequenced material: blood.

The CDR3 spells CASSRSRVAETQYF. The CDR3 coding sequence is TGTGCCAGTAGTAGGTCCCGGGTGGCGGAGACCCAGTACTTC. The chain is built from TRBV19 and TRBJ2-5; D unclear. The CDR3 loop spans 14 amino acids. V was trimmed by 4 bases and J by 5 bases, leaving 14 bases between them. From germline, CDR1 is LNHDA and CDR2 SQIVND (reference sequence).